This T cell receptor beta chain was observed in a study of CD8+ T cells in alopecia areata. The wider study: Treated individuals took tofacitinib by mouth, 5 to 10 mg twice daily. Findings and limits, study-wide: Greater clonality was observed in lesional scalp samples, especially alopecia totalis/universalis, versus normal scalp.

Germline V CDR1 and CDR2: SQVTM, ANQGSEA. The CDR3 covers 15 residues. Germline trimming cut 1 base from V and 6 bases from J; bases unmatched to any gene: 4. RNA extraction and reverse transcription yielded cDNA as sequencing template. The protocol was immunoSEQ multiplex PCR, while the TCRdb copy is restricted to in-frame clones and leaves out a portion. The repertoire holds more than 95,000 clones, with 41% as singletons. Individuals with alopecia areata gave both lesional scalp punch biopsies and peripheral blood for collection. On this clone itself: The antigen remains unidentified.

Specimen: CD4+ T cells sorted from blood. The V gene is TRBV29-1, the J gene TRBJ1-5; TRBD1 matches 12 bases. The receptor's source is a human donor with alopecia areata. The CDR3 loop is CSVEVGTGGGQPQHF. In DNA form, the CDR3 reads TGCAGCGTTGAAGTCGGGACAGGGGGCGGTCAGCCCCAGCATTTT. The full variable domain, rest sourced from reference TRBV29-1 and TRBJ1-5, is SAVISQKPSRDICQRGTSLTIQCQVDSQVTMMFWYRQQPGQSLTLIATANQGSEATYESGFVIDKFPISRPNLTFSTLTVSNMSPEDSSIYLCSVEVGTGGGQPQHFGDGTRLSIL.